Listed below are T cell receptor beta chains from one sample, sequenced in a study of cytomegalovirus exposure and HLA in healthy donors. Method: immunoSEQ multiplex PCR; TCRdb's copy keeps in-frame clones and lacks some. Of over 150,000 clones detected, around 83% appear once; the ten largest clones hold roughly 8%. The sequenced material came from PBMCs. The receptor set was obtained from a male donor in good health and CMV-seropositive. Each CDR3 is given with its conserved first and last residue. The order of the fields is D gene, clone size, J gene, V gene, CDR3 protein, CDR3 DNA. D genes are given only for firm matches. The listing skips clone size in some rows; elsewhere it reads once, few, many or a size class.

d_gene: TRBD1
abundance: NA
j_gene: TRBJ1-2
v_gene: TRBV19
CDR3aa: CASTGQGYGYTF
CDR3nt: TGTGCCAGTACCGGACAGGGCTATGGCTACACCTTC

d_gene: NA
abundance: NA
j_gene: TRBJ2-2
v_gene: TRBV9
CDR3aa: CASSSVGVSGELFF
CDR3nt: TGTGCCAGCAGCTCCGTAGGGGTGTCCGGGGAGCTGTTTTTT

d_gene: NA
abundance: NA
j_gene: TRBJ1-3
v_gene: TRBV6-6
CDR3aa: CASSYDSVSGNTIYF
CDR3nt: TGTGCCAGCAGTTACGATTCAGTCTCTGGAAACACCATATATTTT

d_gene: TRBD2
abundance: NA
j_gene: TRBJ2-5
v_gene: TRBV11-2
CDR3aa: CASSLVGGGLAGHQETQYF
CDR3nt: TGTGCCAGCAGCTTAGTAGGGGGGGGTCTAGCGGGGCACCAAGAGACCCAGTACTTC

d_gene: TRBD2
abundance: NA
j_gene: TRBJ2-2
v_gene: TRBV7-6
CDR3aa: CASSLTGLAGLSGELFF
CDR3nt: TGTGCCAGCAGCTTAACGGGACTAGCGGGATTGTCCGGGGAGCTGTTTTTT

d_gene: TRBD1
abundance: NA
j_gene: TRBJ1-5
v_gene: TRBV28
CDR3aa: CASSFRQGRKPQHF
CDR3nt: TGTGCCAGCAGTTTCCGACAGGGCAGAAAGCCCCAGCATTTT

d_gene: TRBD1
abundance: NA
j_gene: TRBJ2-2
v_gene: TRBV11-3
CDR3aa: CASTHRTGSGELFF
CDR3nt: TGTGCCAGCACTCACAGGACAGGCTCCGGGGAGCTGTTTTTT

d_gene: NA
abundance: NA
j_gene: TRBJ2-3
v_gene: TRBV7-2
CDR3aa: CASTWDFGYTDTQYF
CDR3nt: TGTGCCAGCACCTGGGACTTCGGGTACACAGATACGCAGTATTTT

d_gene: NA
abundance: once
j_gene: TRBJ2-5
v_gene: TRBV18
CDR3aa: CASSPREETQYF
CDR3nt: TGTGCCAGCTCACCACGAGAAGAGACCCAGTACTTC

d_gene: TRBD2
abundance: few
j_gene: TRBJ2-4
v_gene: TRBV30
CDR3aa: CAWSPGSGSLDSQYF
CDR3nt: TGTGCCTGGAGTCCAGGCAGCGGGAGTTTAGACAGTCAGTACTTC

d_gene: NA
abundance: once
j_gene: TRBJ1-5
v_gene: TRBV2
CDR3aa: CASSTPGTYNQPQHF
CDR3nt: TGTGCCAGCAGTACGCCCGGGACATACAATCAGCCCCAGCATTTT

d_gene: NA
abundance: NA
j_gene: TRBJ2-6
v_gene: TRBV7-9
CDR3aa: CSSSLGFRSGANVLTF
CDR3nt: TGTTCCAGCAGCTTAGGGTTTAGATCTGGGGCCAACGTCCTGACTTTC

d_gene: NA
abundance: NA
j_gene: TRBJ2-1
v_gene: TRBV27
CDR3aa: CASSLDTSSYNGQFF
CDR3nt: TGTGCCAGCAGTTTAGACACTAGCTCCTACAATGGGCAGTTCTTC

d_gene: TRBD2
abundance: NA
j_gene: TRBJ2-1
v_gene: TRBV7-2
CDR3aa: CAESGTRNNEQFF
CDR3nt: TGTGCTGAGTCTGGGACTAGGAACAATGAGCAGTTCTTC

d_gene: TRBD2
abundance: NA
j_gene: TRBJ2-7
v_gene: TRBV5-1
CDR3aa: CASSAGTSSYEQYF
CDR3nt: TGCGCCAGCAGCGCCGGGACTAGCTCCTACGAGCAGTACTTC

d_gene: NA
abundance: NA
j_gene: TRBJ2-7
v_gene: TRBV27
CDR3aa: CASTSSWGGHEQYF
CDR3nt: TGTGCCAGCACCTCCTCGTGGGGCGGCCACGAGCAGTACTTC

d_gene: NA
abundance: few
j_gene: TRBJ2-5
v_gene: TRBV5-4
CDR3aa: CASSLGLGETQYF
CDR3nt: TGTGCCAGCAGCTTGGGTCTAGGTGAGACCCAGTACTTC

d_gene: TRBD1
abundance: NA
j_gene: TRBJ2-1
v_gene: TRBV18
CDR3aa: CASSPGQAYNEQFF
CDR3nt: TGTGCCAGCTCACCCGGACAGGCGTACAATGAGCAGTTCTTC

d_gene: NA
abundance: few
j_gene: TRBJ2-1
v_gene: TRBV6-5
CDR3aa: CASSSPGGGRGNEQFF
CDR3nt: TGTGCCAGCAGTTCTCCGGGGGGCGGGAGAGGGAATGAGCAGTTCTTC

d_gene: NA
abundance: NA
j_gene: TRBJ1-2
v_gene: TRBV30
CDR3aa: CAWSVDSNYGYTF
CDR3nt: TGTGCCTGGAGTGTGGACAGCAACTATGGCTACACCTTC

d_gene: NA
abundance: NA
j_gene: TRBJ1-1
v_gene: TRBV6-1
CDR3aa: CATEISFGTEAFF
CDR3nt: TGTGCCACAGAGATCTCTTTCGGGACTGAAGCTTTCTTT

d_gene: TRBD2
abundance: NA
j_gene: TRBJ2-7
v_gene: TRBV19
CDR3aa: CASSSGTSGSNEQYF
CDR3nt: TGTGCCAGTAGCTCCGGGACTAGCGGGAGTAACGAGCAGTACTTC

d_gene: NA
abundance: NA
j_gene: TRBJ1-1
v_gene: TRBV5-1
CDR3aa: CASSRTPNTEAFF
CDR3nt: TGCGCCAGCAGCAGAACACCTAACACTGAAGCTTTCTTT

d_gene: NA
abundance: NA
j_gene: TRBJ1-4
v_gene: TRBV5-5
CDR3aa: CASSQPEGSSNEKLFF
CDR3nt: TGTGCCAGCAGCCAGCCAGAGGGCAGTTCTAATGAAAAACTGTTTTTT

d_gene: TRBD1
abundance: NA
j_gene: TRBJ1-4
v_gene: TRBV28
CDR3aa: CASRLGQGWEKLFF
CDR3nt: TGTGCCAGCAGACTTGGACAGGGTTGGGAAAAACTGTTTTTT

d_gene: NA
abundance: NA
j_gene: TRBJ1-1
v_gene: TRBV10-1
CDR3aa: CASSEGAGGNTEAFF
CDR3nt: TGCGCCAGCAGTGAGGGGGCCGGGGGGAACACTGAAGCTTTCTTT

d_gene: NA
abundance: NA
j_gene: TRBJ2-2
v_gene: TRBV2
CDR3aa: CASSEGVVWGLFF
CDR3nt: TGTGCCAGCAGTGAAGGGGTGGTGTGGGGCCTGTTTTTT